This passage covers 6 T cell receptor beta chains from one sample sequenced in a study of blood T cell repertoires in COVID-19. Measured with immunoSEQ multiplex PCR; TCRdb has only the in-frame clones, and not every one. The sample has 200,000 to 300,000 clones; 84% are singletons. The specimen was peripheral blood. Every receptor here comes from a man aged 35 to 55 who had recovered from COVID-19.

The rearrangement uses TRBV3-1 (or the pseudogene TRBV3-2) and TRBJ1-1; a weak D match, TRBD1 (6 bases). Germline lookup yields CDR1 LGHDT and CDR2 YNNKEL (reference sequence). The CDR3 is made up of 17 amino acids. V dropped 3 bases and J dropped 0 bases, with 17 bases sitting between them. This chain's CDR3 is CASSHPGGSRVNTEAFF. For the CDR3, the DNA is TGTGCCAGCAGCCACCCTGGGGGCAGCCGGGTGAACACTGAAGCTTTCTTT.

The V call is TRBV11-3, the J call TRBJ2-3; D may be TRBD1 (6 bases). Trimming pared 4 bases from V and 0 bases from J, leaving 14 bases between. Germline V gives CDR1 SGHNT, CDR2 YENEEA. The CDR3 sequence is 16 residues long. The CDR3 protein is CASSSRTASSTDTQYF. The CDR3 DNA is TGTGCCAGCAGCTCGCGGACAGCCTCTAGCACAGATACGCAGTATTTT.

This clone was counted between two and nine times. CDR3 sequence (DNA): TGTGCCAGCAGCTCCCTGGGGACCGGGACATATTCAAAGGAGACCCAGTACTTC. Its protein is CASSSLGTGTYSKETQYF. The chain joins TRBV5-4 to TRBJ2-5, with a possible D match to TRBD1 (6 bases). V lost 3 bases and J 5 bases, leaving 26 bases between the germline ends. The CDR3 has 18 amino acids. The germline gives CDR1 SGHNT, CDR2 YYREEE (reference sequence).

This chain links TRBV7-2 with TRBJ1-4; TRBD1 matches 7 bases. Germline V gene sequence: CDR1 SGHTA, CDR2 FQGNSA. CDR3 length: 15 amino acids. V lost 5 bases to trimming and J lost 7 bases; unmatched junction nucleotides: 10. The CDR3 reads CASSEYRGLGEKLFF. Written as DNA, the CDR3 is TGTGCCAGCAGCGAATACAGGGGTCTGGGTGAAAAACTGTTTTTT. Looking up the rest from reference TRBV7-2 and TRBJ1-4 gives the full variable domain: GAGVSQSPSNKVTEKGKDVELRCDPISGHTALYWYRQSLGQGLEFLIYFQGNSAPDKSGLPSDRFSAERTGGSVSTLTIQRTQQEDSAVYLCASSEYRGLGEKLFFGSGTQLSVL.

The chain combines TRBV7-2 with TRBJ1-2, with D unresolved. The length of the CDR3 is 13 residues. Trimming removed 0 bases from V and 3 bases from J, with 5 bases in between. Germline V lookup: CDR1 SGHTA, CDR2 FQGNSA. DNA of the CDR3: TGTGCCAGCAGCTTAGCTCCGGACTATGGCTACACCTTC. Translated: CASSLAPDYGYTF.

J is TRBJ2-7 and V is TRBV5-1, with a possible D match to TRBD2 (6 bases). The germline V and J ends were trimmed by 4 bases and 0 bases, with 11 bases remaining between them. CDR1 is SGHRS, CDR2 YFSETQ, per germline. CDR3 length: 14 residues. The CDR3 here is CASSPDGGSYEQYF. In DNA form, the CDR3 reads TGCGCCAGCAGCCCTGACGGGGGCTCCTACGAGCAGTACTTC.